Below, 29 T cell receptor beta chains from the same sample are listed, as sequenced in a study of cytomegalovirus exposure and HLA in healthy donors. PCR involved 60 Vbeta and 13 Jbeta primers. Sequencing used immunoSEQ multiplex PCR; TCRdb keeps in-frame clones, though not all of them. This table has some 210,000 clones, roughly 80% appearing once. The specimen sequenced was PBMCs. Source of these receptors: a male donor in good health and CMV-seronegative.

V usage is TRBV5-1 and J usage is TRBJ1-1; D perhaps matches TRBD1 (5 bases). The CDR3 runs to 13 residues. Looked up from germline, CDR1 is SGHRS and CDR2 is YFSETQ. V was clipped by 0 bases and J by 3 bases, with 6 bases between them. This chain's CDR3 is CASSLAGDTEAFF. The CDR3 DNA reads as TGCGCCAGCAGCTTGGCGGGGGACACTGAAGCTTTCTTT.

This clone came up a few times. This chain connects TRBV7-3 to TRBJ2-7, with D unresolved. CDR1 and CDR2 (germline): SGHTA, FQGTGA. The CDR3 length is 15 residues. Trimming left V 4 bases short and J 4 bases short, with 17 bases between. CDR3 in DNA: TGTGCCAGCAGCTCCCCGCGGATAGCCGGGTACGAGCAGTACTTC. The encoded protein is CASSSPRIAGYEQYF.

CDR3 DNA: TGTGCCAGCACCACGCGGGAACCTAAAGAGACCCAGTACTTC. This encodes CASTTREPKETQYF. The rearrangement uses TRBV6-5 and TRBJ2-5; a possible D gene is TRBD2 (6 bases). The V and J ends lost 7 bases and 3 bases respectively, with 15 bases between them. There are 14 residues in the CDR3. Germline lookup yields CDR1 MNHEY and CDR2 SVGAGI.

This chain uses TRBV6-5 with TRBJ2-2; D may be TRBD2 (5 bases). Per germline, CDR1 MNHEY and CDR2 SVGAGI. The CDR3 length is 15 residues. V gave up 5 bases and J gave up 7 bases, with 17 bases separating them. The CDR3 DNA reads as TGTGCCAGCAGTATCGGGGTCGGCGGCGGCGGGGAGCTGTTTTTT. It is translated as CASSIGVGGGGELFF.

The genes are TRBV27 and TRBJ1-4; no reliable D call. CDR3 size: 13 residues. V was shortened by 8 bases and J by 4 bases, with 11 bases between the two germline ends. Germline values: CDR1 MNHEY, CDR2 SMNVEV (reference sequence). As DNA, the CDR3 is TGTGCCAGCGGACTTCTTCTTAATGAAAAACTGTTTTTT. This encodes CASGLLLNEKLFF. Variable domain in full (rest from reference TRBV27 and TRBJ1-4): EAQVTQNPRYLITVTGKKLTVTCSQNMNHEYMSWYRQDPGLGLRQIYYSMNVEVTDKGDVPEGYKVSRKEKRNFPLILESPSPNQTSLYFCASGLLLNEKLFFGSGTQLSVL.

This chain's CDR3 is CASSVGGGRALNTGELFF. Here the CDR3 DNA reads TGTGCCAGCAGCGTCGGGGGCGGGAGGGCCCTCAACACCGGGGAGCTGTTTTTT. The gene calls are TRBV9 and TRBJ2-2; TRBD2 agrees at 9 bases. The CDR3 consists of 18 residues. With 2 bases clipped from V and 2 bases from J, the junction kept 10 bases outside the gene matches. Germline CDR1 is SGDLS and CDR2 is YYNGEE.

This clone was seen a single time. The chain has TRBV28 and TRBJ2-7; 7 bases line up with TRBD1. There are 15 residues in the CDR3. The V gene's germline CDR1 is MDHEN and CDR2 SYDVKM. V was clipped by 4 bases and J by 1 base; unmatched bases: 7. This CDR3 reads CASSYRGLESYEQYF. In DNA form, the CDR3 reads TGTGCCAGCAGTTACAGGGGTTTAGAATCCTACGAGCAGTACTTC.

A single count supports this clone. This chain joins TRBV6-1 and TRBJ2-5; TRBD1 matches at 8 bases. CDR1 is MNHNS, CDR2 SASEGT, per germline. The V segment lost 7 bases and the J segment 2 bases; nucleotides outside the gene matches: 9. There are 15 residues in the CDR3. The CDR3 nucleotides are TGTGCCAGCAAACCGGGACAGGCCATGCAAGAGACCCAGTACTTC. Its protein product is CASKPGQAMQETQYF.

CDR3 region: CASSPGGQGASEAFF. DNA for the CDR3: TGTGCCAGCAGTCCCGGAGGACAGGGGGCCTCTGAAGCTTTCTTT. The genes are TRBV28 and TRBJ1-1, with 11 nucleotides matching TRBD1. Germline-derived CDR1 and CDR2 are MDHEN and SYDVKM. There are 15 residues in the CDR3. V dropped 5 bases and J dropped 6; count of bases not matched to a gene: 8.

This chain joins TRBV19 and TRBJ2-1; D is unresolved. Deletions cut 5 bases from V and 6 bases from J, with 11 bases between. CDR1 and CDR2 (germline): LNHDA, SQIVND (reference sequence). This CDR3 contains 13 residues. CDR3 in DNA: TGTGCCAGTAGTCTGGGCTACGGCAATGAGCAGTTCTTC. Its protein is CASSLGYGNEQFF.

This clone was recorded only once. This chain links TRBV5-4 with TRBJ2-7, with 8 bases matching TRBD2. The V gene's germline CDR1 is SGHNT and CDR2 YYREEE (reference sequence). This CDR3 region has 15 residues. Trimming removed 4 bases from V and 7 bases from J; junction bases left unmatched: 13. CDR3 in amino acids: CASSQLAERLGEQYF. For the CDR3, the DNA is TGTGCCAGCAGCCAACTAGCGGAAAGGCTTGGGGAGCAGTACTTC.

CDR3 loop: CASSDGTGRRKLFF. CDR3 nucleotide sequence: TGTGCCAGTAGTGACGGGACAGGTCGTCGAAAACTGTTTTTT. This chain links TRBV19 with TRBJ1-4; 8 bases map to TRBD1. CDR3 length equals 14 residues. V trimming: 5 bases; J trimming: 10 bases; junction bases outside the gene matches: 9. Germline V CDR1 and CDR2: LNHDA, SQIVND (reference sequence).

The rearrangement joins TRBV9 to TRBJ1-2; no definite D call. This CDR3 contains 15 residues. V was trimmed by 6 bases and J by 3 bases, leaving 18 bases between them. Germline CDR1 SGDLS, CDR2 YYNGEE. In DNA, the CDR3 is TGTGCCAGCAACCCTGAGGGCCGCGGGGACTATGGCTACACCTTC. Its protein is CASNPEGRGDYGYTF.

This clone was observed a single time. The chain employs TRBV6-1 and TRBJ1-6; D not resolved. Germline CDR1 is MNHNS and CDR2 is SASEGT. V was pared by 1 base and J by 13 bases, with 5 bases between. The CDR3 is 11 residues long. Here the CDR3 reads CASSEVMPLHF. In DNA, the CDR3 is TGTGCCAGCAGTGAAGTCATGCCCCTCCACTTT.

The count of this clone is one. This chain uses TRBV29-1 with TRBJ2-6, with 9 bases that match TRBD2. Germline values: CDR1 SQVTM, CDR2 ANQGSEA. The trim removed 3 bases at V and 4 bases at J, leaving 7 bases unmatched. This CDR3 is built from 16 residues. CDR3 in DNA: TGCAGCGTTGAGGCGGGAGGGTCGATCGGGGCCAACGTCCTGACTTTC. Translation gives CSVEAGGSIGANVLTF.

CDR3 coding DNA: TGTGCCAGCAGTTCACGACAGGGGCGGACAGATACGCAGTATTTT. Translating gives CASSSRQGRTDTQYF. The chain is built from TRBV27 and TRBJ2-3; 8 bases match TRBD1. The CDR3 sequence is 15 residues long. Germline lookup yields CDR1 MNHEY and CDR2 SMNVEV (reference sequence). Trimming at V came to 4 bases and at J to 3 bases, leaving 6 bases not matched to a gene.

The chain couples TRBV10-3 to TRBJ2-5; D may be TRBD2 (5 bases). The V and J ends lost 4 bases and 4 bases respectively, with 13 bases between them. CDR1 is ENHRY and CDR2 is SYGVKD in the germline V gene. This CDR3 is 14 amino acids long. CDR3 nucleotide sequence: TGTGCCATCAGTGCTACGGGGATAGGAGAGACCCAGTACTTC. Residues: CAISATGIGETQYF.

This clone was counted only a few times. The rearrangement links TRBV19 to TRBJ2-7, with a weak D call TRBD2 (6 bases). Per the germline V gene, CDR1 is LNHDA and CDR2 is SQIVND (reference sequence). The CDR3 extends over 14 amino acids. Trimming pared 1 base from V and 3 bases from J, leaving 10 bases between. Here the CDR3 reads CASSIVGGFYEQYF. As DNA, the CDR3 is TGTGCCAGTAGTATAGTCGGAGGGTTCTACGAGCAGTACTTC.

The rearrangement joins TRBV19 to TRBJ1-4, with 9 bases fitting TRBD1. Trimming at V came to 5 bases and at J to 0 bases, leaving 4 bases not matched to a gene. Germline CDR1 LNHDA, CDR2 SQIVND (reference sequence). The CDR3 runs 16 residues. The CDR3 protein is CASSRTGDTTNEKLFF. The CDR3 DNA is TGTGCCAGTAGTCGGACAGGGGACACAACTAATGAAAAACTGTTTTTT.

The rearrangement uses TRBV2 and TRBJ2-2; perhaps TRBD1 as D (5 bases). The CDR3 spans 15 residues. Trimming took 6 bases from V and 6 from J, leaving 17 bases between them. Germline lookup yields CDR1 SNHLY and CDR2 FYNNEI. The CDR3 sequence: CASRADRKGAGELFF. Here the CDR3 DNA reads TGTGCCAGCAGGGCAGACAGAAAAGGCGCCGGGGAGCTGTTTTTT.

CDR3 sequence reads: CAWKGSGITYEQYF. CDR3 nucleotide sequence: TGTGCCTGGAAAGGATCCGGGATCACCTACGAGCAGTACTTC. The rearrangement joins TRBV30 to TRBJ2-5, with D possibly being TRBD2 (5 bases). The better agreement between TRBJ2-7 and the DNA end casts doubt on the J call. The CDR3 extends over 14 amino acids. From germline, CDR1 is GTSNPN and CDR2 SVGIG (reference sequence).

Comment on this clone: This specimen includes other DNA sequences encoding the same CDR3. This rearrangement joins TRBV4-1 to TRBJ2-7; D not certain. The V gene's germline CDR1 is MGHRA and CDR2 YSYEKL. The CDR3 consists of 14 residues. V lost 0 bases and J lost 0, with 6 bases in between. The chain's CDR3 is CASSQEPSSYEQYF. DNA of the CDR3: TGCGCCAGCAGCCAAGAGCCCAGCTCCTACGAGCAGTACTTC.

CDR3 loop: CASSQGHTSYEQYF. For the CDR3, the DNA is TGTGCCAGCAGCCAAGGACACACTTCCTACGAGCAGTACTTC. The gene calls are TRBV9 and TRBJ2-7, with D maybe TRBD1 (5 bases). Germline CDR1 reads SGDLS; CDR2 reads YYNGEE. The CDR3 is made up of 14 amino acids. The germline V and J ends were trimmed by 4 bases and 1 base, with 12 bases remaining between them.

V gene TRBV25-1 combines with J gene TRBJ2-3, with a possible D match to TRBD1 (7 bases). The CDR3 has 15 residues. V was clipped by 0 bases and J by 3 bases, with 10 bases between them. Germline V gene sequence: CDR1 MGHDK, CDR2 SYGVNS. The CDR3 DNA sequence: TGTGCCAGCAGTGAATACGCAGGGGGGACAGATACGCAGTATTTT. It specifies CASSEYAGGTDTQYF.

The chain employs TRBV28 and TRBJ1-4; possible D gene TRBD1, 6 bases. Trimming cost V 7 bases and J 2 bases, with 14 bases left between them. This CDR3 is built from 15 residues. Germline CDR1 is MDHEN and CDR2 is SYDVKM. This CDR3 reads CASTSVDSTNEKLFF. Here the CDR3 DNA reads TGTGCCAGCACCTCCGTGGACAGTACTAATGAAAAACTGTTTTTT.

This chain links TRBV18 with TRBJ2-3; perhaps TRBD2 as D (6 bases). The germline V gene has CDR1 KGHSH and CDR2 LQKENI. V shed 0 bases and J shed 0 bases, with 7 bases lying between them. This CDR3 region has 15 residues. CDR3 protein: CASSPPGTSTDTQYF. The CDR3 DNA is TGTGCCAGCTCACCACCCGGGACTAGCACAGATACGCAGTATTTT.

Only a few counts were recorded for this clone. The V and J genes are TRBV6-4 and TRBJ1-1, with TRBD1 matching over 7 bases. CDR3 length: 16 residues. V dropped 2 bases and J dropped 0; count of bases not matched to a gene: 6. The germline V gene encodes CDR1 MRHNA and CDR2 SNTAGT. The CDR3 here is CASSDRDRTMNTEAFF. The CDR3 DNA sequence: TGTGCCAGCAGTGACCGGGACAGAACAATGAACACTGAAGCTTTCTTT.

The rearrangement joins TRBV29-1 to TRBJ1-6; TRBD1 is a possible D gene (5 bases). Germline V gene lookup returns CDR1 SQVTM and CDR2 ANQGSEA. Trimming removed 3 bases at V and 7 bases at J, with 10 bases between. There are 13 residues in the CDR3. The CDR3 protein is CSVEETANSPLHF. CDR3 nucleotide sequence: TGCAGCGTTGAGGAGACAGCCAATTCACCCCTCCACTTT.

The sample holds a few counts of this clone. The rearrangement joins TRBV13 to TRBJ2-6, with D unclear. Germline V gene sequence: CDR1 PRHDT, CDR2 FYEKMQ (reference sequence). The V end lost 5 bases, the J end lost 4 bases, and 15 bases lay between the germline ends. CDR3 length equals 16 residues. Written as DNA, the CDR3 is TGTGCCAGCAGCGGGCCAGGCCCCGAGGGGGCCAACGTCCTGACTTTC. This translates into CASSGPGPEGANVLTF.